The next 14 T cell receptor beta chains were all read from a single sample in a study of identical twins. TCRdb analysed the 5' RACE reads with MiXCR anew, one entry per CDR3 protein. The table includes hundreds of thousands of distinct CDR3 sequences, around 6% detected once. The specimen sequenced was naive T cells sorted from blood. The receptors stem from a man between 18 and 29 years old in good health.

The chain employs TRBV28 and TRBJ2-7; 11 nucleotides line up with TRBD2. Germline-derived CDR1 and CDR2 are MDHEN and SYDVKM. There are 17 residues in the CDR3. Trimming cost V 2 bases and J 4 bases; bases outside gene matches: 10. The CDR3 loop is CASSLSGLAGPIYEQYF. For the CDR3, the DNA is TGTGCCAGCAGTTTAAGCGGACTAGCGGGCCCTATTTACGAGCAGTACTTC.

In this sample, this clonotype turned up many times. The chain couples TRBV14 to TRBJ2-5; no clear D gene. The CDR3 has 14 amino acids. Germline loops: CDR1 SGHDN, CDR2 FVKESK. Trimming took off 2 bases at V and 1 base at J, with 8 bases between the two ends. CDR3: CASSQIASQETQYF. CDR3 bases: TGTGCCAGCAGCCAAATTGCCAGCCAAGAGACCCAGTACTTC.

This clonotype was observed many times. The chain combines TRBV9 with TRBJ2-1; 9 bases are a match to TRBD2. CDR3 size: 15 residues. Germline V gene lookup returns CDR1 SGDLS and CDR2 YYNGEE. The ends lost 0 bases at V and 9 bases at J; junction bases unmatched: 7. CDR3 DNA: TGTGCCAGCAGCGTAGTGCTAGCGGGGACGGGTGAGCAGTTCTTC. Translation: CASSVVLAGTGEQFF.

The table lists this clonotype with a few counts. The gene calls are TRBV4-2 and TRBJ1-5; the D is unclear. Germline assignment: CDR1 LGHNA and CDR2 YNFKEQ. This CDR3 spans 15 amino acids. V was clipped by 5 bases and J by 3 bases, with 14 bases between them. CDR3 sequence: CASSFTGYPNQPQHF. The CDR3, as DNA: TGTGCCAGCAGCTTCACCGGATATCCCAATCAGCCCCAGCATTTT.

Ten or more counts support this clonotype. DNA of the CDR3: TGCGCCAGCAGCTCTACGACAGTCGCCAAAGCAGATACGCAGTATTTT. Its protein product is CASSSTTVAKADTQYF. V and J are TRBV5-1 and TRBJ2-3; TRBD1 might be the D (5 bases). The V and J ends lost 3 bases and 4 bases respectively, with 18 bases between them. Per the germline V gene, CDR1 is SGHRS and CDR2 is YFSETQ. This CDR3 region has 16 residues.

The chain recombines TRBV24-1 with TRBJ2-3; 12 bases line up with TRBD2. The CDR3 has 16 amino acids. Germline trimming cut 2 bases from V and 4 bases from J; bases unmatched to any gene: 3. Germline CDR1 reads KGHDR; CDR2 reads SFDVKD. Here the CDR3 DNA reads TGTGCCACCAGTGATTGGAGACTAGCGGGGGCAGATACGCAGTATTTT. This gives the protein CATSDWRLAGADTQYF.

This sequence joins TRBV13 and TRBJ2-3; 12 bases line up with TRBD2. The CDR3 has 15 residues. The germline gives CDR1 PRHDT, CDR2 FYEKMQ (reference sequence). The V and J ends lost 5 bases and 6 bases, in that order; junction bases with no gene match: 6. The CDR3 DNA reads TGTGCCAGCAGCGCCCGACTAGCGGGAGACGATACGCAGTATTTT. This gives the protein CASSARLAGDDTQYF.

This clonotype was picked up many times. This chain connects TRBV12-3 or TRBV12-4 to TRBJ2-3, with D possibly being TRBD2 (5 bases). The CDR3 runs 13 residues. Trimming left V 1 base short and J 8 bases short, with 10 bases between. The CDR3 here is CASSLGGRGTQYF. The CDR3 nucleotides read TGTGCCAGCAGTTTAGGTGGACGGGGTACGCAGTATTTT.

There are many counts of this clonotype. The V gene is TRBV7-2, the J gene TRBJ2-3; possible D gene TRBD1, 6 bases. The length of the CDR3 is 17 residues. CDR1 SGHTA and CDR2 FQGNSA come from the germline V gene. The V end lost 4 bases, the J end lost 2 bases, and 19 bases lay between the germline ends. Here the CDR3 DNA reads TGTGCCAGCAGCTCCCCGAGAAGGGCAGGGGACACAGATACGCAGTATTTT. Translated: CASSSPRRAGDTDTQYF.

This clonotype was seen a handful of times. DNA for the CDR3: TGTGCCAGCAGCTTAAGGGTCAGTCCCGCTGAAGCTTTCTTT. Protein sequence: CASSLRVSPAEAFF. The gene calls are TRBV7-2 and TRBJ1-1; D not certain. Germline V gene data show CDR1 as SGHTA and CDR2 as FQGNSA. V gave up 2 bases and J gave up 6 bases, with 13 bases separating them. The CDR3 covers 14 residues.

The chain links TRBV12-3 or TRBV12-4 to TRBJ1-1; D perhaps matches TRBD1 (5 bases). This CDR3 region has 15 residues. V gave up 6 bases and J gave up 0 bases, with 14 bases separating them. The CDR3 spells CASRALGGVNTEAFF. The CDR3 bases are TGTGCCAGCAGGGCCCTCGGGGGGGTGAACACTGAAGCTTTCTTT.

At least ten counts were recorded for this clonotype. The rearrangement joins TRBV10-3 to TRBJ2-1; 10 nucleotides line up with TRBD2. CDR3 length equals 16 residues. Germline CDR1 is ENHRY and CDR2 is SYGVKD. V gave up 2 bases and J gave up 3 bases; unmatched junction bases: 4. The CDR3, as DNA: TGTGCCATCAGTGAGCTAGCGGGAGACGACTACAATGAGCAGTTCTTC. Protein product: CAISELAGDDYNEQFF.

V is TRBV12-3 or TRBV12-4 and J is TRBJ2-5; 9 nucleotides align to TRBD1. The CDR3 totals 14 residues. The V and J ends lost 6 bases and 2 bases, in that order; junction bases with no gene match: 4. The CDR3 is CASSNRGQQETQYF. CDR3 nucleotide sequence: TGTGCCAGCAGCAACAGGGGGCAGCAAGAGACCCAGTACTTC.

At least ten counts were recorded for this clonotype. V gene TRBV4-1 combines with J gene TRBJ2-1; 10 bases fit TRBD2. The CDR3 is 16 residues long. The junction had 4 bases not matched to a gene; V was cut back by 3 bases and J by 2 bases. Germline CDR1 reads MGHRA; CDR2 reads YSYEKL. The CDR3 region is CASSQVSGRTYNEQFF. The CDR3 coding sequence is TGCGCCAGCAGCCAGGTTAGCGGGAGGACCTACAATGAGCAGTTCTTC.